The clone carrying this T cell receptor beta chain was recorded a few times. Its antigen is not known. One end of the junction does not line up with germline, which may come from a read error. Donors were systemically healthy Caucasian individuals from Russia aged about 6 to 95 years. This sample is part of a study of blood T cells in healthy people across ages. Study-level findings and limits: Relative to aged donors, long-lived donors carried more naive CD4+ cells and displayed higher diversity.

The CDR3 length is 15 residues. For the second PCR, which ran for roughly 6 to 11 cycles, a sample-barcoded 5' primer and a J-beta primer mix were used. TCRdb recomputed calls from the 5' RACE reads with MiXCR, one row per CDR3 protein. In the table there are some 790,000 distinct CDR3 sequences, 29% of which are singletons. Sequenced sample: blood. The rearrangement joins TRBV12-3 or TRBV12-4 to TRBJ2-3; D gene ambiguous. This clonotype originated in a woman of 80 years or more in good health. The CDR3 loop reads CASSLMRVGTDMQYF. CDR3 nucleotide sequence: TGTGCCAGCAGTTTAATGAGAGTCGGAACAGATATGCAGTATTTT.